One and the same sample provided the 21 T cell receptor beta chains below, sequenced in a study of blood T cell repertoires in COVID-19 (dated by TCRdb to 2018 to 2020). Library preparation employed the immunoSEQ multiplex PCR assay. The source is immuneACCESS, and TCRdb retained only in-frame sequences with V and J called. Part of the clones is not carried over; for the studies checked, unresolved V genes explain less than half of this, and the remainder is unexplained. The sample table lists 130,000 to 150,000 clones, about 92% of them with a count of one. The top ten clones comprise under 2% of the sample. Sequencing input: peripheral blood. Receptors were obtained from a human donor in a cohort sampled during active COVID-19.

The rearrangement uses TRBV19 and TRBJ2-1, with TRBD2 identical over 9 bases. Per germline, CDR1 LNHDA and CDR2 SQIVND (reference sequence). The V and J ends lost 3 bases and 4 bases, in that order; junction bases with no gene match: 4. This CDR3 is built from 15 residues. DNA of the CDR3: TGTGCCAGTAGTATCGAGACTAGCGGTTACAATGAGCAGTTCTTC. Translation: CASSIETSGYNEQFF.

This clone appeared once. The gene calls are TRBV5-4 and TRBJ2-3; D is perhaps TRBD2 (6 bases). Trimming shortened V by 6 bases and J by 0 bases, and 17 bases separated the two germline ends. The CDR3 is 16 amino acids. Germline CDR1 SGHNT, CDR2 YYREEE (reference sequence). In DNA, the CDR3 is TGTGCCAGCACAATAAAACGGGGGACTAGCACAGATACGCAGTATTTT. It yields the protein CASTIKRGTSTDTQYF.

V usage is TRBV29-1 and J usage is TRBJ1-2; 9 positions match TRBD1. CDR1 SQVTM and CDR2 ANQGSEA come from the germline V gene. The CDR3 has 14 residues. V gave up 0 bases and J gave up 8 bases; unmatched junction bases: 7. CDR3 loop: CSVEEWDREGGYTF. The CDR3 nucleotides are TGCAGCGTTGAAGAGTGGGACAGGGAGGGCGGCTACACCTTC. Drawing the rest from reference TRBV29-1 and TRBJ1-2, the complete variable domain is SAVISQKPSRDICQRGTSLTIQCQVDSQVTMMFWYRQQPGQSLTLIATANQGSEATYESGFVIDKFPISRPNLTFSTLTVSNMSPEDSSIYLCSVEEWDREGGYTFGSGTRLTVV.

V is TRBV18 and J is TRBJ2-2; TRBD1 agrees at 8 bases. The CDR3 extends over 17 amino acids. CDR1 KGHSH and CDR2 LQKENI come from the germline V gene. The V segment lost 3 bases and the J segment 5 bases; nucleotides outside the gene matches: 11. CDR3 amino acids: CASSPLSGTGLTGELFF. The CDR3 nucleotides are TGTGCCAGCTCACCGCTGTCCGGGACAGGACTTACCGGGGAGCTGTTTTTT. Full variable domain (remainder filled in from reference TRBV18 and TRBJ2-2): NAGVMQNPRHLVRRRGQEARLRCSPMKGHSHVYWYRQLPEEGLKFMVYLQKENIIDESGMPKERFSAEFPKEGPSILRIQQVVRGDSAAYFCASSPLSGTGLTGELFFGEGSRLTVL.

This chain joins TRBV6-1 and TRBJ2-7, with D tentatively TRBD2 (6 bases). Germline V gene sequence: CDR1 MNHNS, CDR2 SASEGT. The CDR3 covers 13 residues. Trimming stripped 3 bases from V and 2 bases from J, with 8 bases between. Written as DNA, the CDR3 is TGTGCCAGCAGTGAGGCTAGCGCCTACGAGCAGTACTTC. Translated: CASSEASAYEQYF.

The chain joins TRBV4-2 to TRBJ1-1; D uncertain. CDR1 and CDR2 (germline): LGHNA, YNFKEQ. V was trimmed by 4 bases and J by 7 bases, leaving 16 bases between them. The CDR3 has 14 amino acids. The CDR3 spells CASSLLGGEGEAFF. CDR3 in DNA: TGTGCCAGCAGCCTCCTTGGTGGGGAGGGTGAAGCTTTCTTT.

The CDR3 loop reads CASSYTGGTYYGYTF. CDR3 nucleotides: TGTGCCAGCAGTTACACCGGCGGGACTTACTATGGCTACACCTTC. The V call is TRBV6-2 or TRBV6-3, the J call TRBJ1-2; a weak D match, TRBD1 (5 bases). Per the germline V gene, CDR1 is MNHEY and CDR2 is SVGEGT. V gave up 2 bases and J gave up 3 bases, with 13 bases separating them. This CDR3 is 15 amino acids long.

The chain links TRBV15 to TRBJ2-7; 9 positions agree with TRBD1. This CDR3 spans 15 amino acids. J gave up 5 bases and V 0 bases, and 5 bases lay outside the gene matches. Germline V CDR1 and CDR2: LNHNV, YYDKDF (reference sequence). As DNA, the CDR3 is TGTGCCACCAGCAGAGAACAGGGGGCTAGGAACGAGCAGTACTTC. Its translation is CATSREQGARNEQYF. The full variable domain, completed using reference TRBV15 and TRBJ2-7, is DAMVIQNPRYQVTQFGKPVTLSCSQTLNHNVMYWYQQKSSQAPKLLFHYYDKDFNNEADTPDNFQSRRPNTSFCFLDIRSPGLGDTAMYLCATSREQGARNEQYFGPGTRLTVT.

This chain links TRBV5-4 with TRBJ2-2, with D maybe TRBD1 (5 bases). The CDR3 spans 16 residues. Germline V gene data show CDR1 as SGHNT and CDR2 as YYREEE (reference sequence). Trimming left V 4 bases short and J 3 bases short, with 16 bases between. In DNA, the CDR3 is TGTGCCAGCAGCCCCAAGTTGGTAGGGGACACCGGGGAGCTGTTTTTT. It translates to CASSPKLVGDTGELFF.

The chain joins TRBV30 to TRBJ1-5; tentatively, D is TRBD1 (5 bases). The ends were cut back, 3 bases at V and 2 bases at J, with 11 bases in the middle. The CDR3 contains 14 residues. Germline-derived CDR1 and CDR2 are GTSNPN and SVGIG (reference sequence). The CDR3 spells CAWSAGGRNQPQHF. The CDR3 DNA follows: TGTGCCTGGAGCGCCGGGGGTCGCAATCAGCCCCAGCATTTT.

The chain couples TRBV6-5 to TRBJ2-2; a possible D gene is TRBD1 (6 bases). Germline V gene sequence: CDR1 MNHEY, CDR2 SVGAGI. V was trimmed by 5 bases and J by 5 bases, leaving 12 bases between them. CDR3 length: 14 amino acids. CDR3 region: CASSPLQGTGELFF. The CDR3 DNA follows: TGTGCCAGCAGTCCTTTACAGGGAACCGGGGAGCTGTTTTTT.

V is TRBV5-6 and J is TRBJ2-7, with TRBD1 identical over 7 bases. Losses at the gene ends were 0 bases for V and 5 bases for J; bases not matched to a gene: 5. CDR3 length: 14 residues. Germline V CDR1 and CDR2: SGHDT, YYEEEE. CDR3 loop: CASSLGQGGNEQYF. The DNA of the CDR3 is TGTGCCAGCAGCTTGGGACAGGGCGGCAACGAGCAGTACTTC.

The table lists this clone with a count of one. The chain joins TRBV3-1 (or the pseudogene TRBV3-2) to TRBJ1-2, with D perhaps TRBD1 (5 bases). V dropped 0 bases and J dropped 4 bases, with 12 bases sitting between them. The CDR3 totals 15 residues. Germline V CDR1 and CDR2: LGHDT, YNNKEL (reference sequence). The CDR3 bases are TGTGCCAGCAGCCAAGAGGCGGGGGAAACCTATGGCTACACCTTC. Its translation is CASSQEAGETYGYTF.

The J gene is TRBJ1-4, the V gene TRBV10-3; perhaps TRBD1 as D (5 bases). V was cut by 3 bases and J by 0 bases, with 8 bases left in between. CDR1 ENHRY and CDR2 SYGVKD come from the germline V gene. The CDR3 totals 15 residues. CDR3 amino acids: CAISDGGATNEKLFF. CDR3 bases: TGTGCCATCAGTGACGGGGGGGCAACTAATGAAAAACTGTTTTTT.

The V and J genes are TRBV27 and TRBJ1-1; D may be TRBD1 (5 bases). V was pared by 0 bases and J by 4 bases, with 15 bases between. This CDR3 has 16 amino acids. CDR1 MNHEY and CDR2 SMNVEV come from the germline V gene (reference sequence). DNA of the CDR3: TGTGCCAGCAGTTTATCCCAGGGTAGGGTTGGCACTGAAGCTTTCTTT. Residues: CASSLSQGRVGTEAFF.

The chain has TRBV4-3 and TRBJ2-3; D unresolved. Germline CDR1 LGHNA, CDR2 YSLEER. V dropped 1 base and J dropped 2 bases, with 7 bases sitting between them. This CDR3 contains 14 residues. This chain's CDR3 is CASSQGINTDTQYF. The CDR3 DNA follows: TGCGCCAGCAGCCAAGGTATTAACACAGATACGCAGTATTTT.

The rearrangement links TRBV5-1 to TRBJ1-4; a weak D match, TRBD1 (5 bases). This CDR3 has 16 amino acids. The germline V gene encodes CDR1 SGHRS and CDR2 YFSETQ. The V end lost 4 bases, the J end lost 0 bases, and 13 bases lay between the germline ends. CDR3 loop: CASSPGQATTNEKLFF. Here the CDR3 DNA reads TGCGCCAGCAGCCCCGGACAAGCTACAACTAATGAAAAACTGTTTTTT.

V gene TRBV2 combines with J gene TRBJ2-3; 16 bases are shared with TRBD2. V dropped 4 bases and J dropped 5; count of bases not matched to a gene: 9. CDR1 is SNHLY and CDR2 is FYNNEI in the germline V gene. CDR3 length equals 18 residues. In nucleotides, the CDR3 is TGTGCCAGCAGTGCGGGACTAGCGGGGGGGCCTTTCGGAGATACGCAGTATTTT. Translated, it gives CASSAGLAGGPFGDTQYF.

The chain uses TRBV6-1 and TRBJ2-7; TRBD2 matches 11 bases. The J segment lost 2 bases and the V segment lost 0 bases, leaving 9 bases of the junction unmatched. Germline CDR1 and CDR2: MNHNS and SASEGT. This CDR3 contains 18 residues. CDR3 region: CASSEANIAGGPPYEQYF. Written as DNA, the CDR3 is TGTGCCAGCAGTGAAGCGAATATAGCGGGGGGGCCCCCCTACGAGCAGTACTTC.

The chain joins TRBV29-1 to TRBJ2-1; possible D gene TRBD2, 5 bases. V was clipped by 7 bases and J by 6 bases, with 13 bases between them. CDR3 length: 12 residues. Germline CDR1 and CDR2: SQVTM and ANQGSEA. CDR3 residues: CSGTRPSNEQFF. The CDR3 bases are TGCAGCGGAACTAGGCCCTCCAATGAGCAGTTCTTC.

There are many counts of this clone. This chain uses TRBV27 with TRBJ1-2; 8 bases map to TRBD1. Germline assignment: CDR1 MNHEY and CDR2 SMNVEV (reference sequence). CDR3 size: 13 residues. The ends lost 3 bases at V and 8 bases at J; junction bases unmatched: 5. The CDR3 DNA reads TGTGCCAGCAGTTTGTCAGGGGGCAGGGGCTACACCTTC. This codes for CASSLSGGRGYTF.